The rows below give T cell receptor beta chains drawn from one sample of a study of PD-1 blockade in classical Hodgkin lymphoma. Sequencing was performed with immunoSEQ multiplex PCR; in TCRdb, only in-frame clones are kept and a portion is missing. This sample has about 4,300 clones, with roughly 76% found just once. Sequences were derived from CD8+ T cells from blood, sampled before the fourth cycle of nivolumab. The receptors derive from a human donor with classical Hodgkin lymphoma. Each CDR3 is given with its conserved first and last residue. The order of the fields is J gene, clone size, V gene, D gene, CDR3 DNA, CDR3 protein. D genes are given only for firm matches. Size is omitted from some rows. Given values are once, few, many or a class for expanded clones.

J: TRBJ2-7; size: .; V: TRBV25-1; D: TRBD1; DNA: TGTGCCAGCGAACCTTCTCGGGACAGGGGTTCCAACGAGCAGTACTTC; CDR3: CASEPSRDRGSNEQYF
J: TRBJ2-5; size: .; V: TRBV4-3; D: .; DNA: TGCGCCAGCAGCCAAGATAAACTGGGGAAAAGGGTTTGGGAGACCCAGTACTTC; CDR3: CASSQDKLGKRVWETQYF
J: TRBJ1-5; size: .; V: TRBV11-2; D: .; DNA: TGTGCCAGCAGCCACTCAGTTAGTCAGCCCCAGCATTTT; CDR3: CASSHSVSQPQHF
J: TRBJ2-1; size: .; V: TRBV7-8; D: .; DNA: TGTGCCAGCAGCTTAGTTTGGCATGAGCAGTTCTTC; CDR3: CASSLVWHEQFF
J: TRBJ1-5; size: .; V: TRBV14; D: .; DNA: TGTGCCAGCAGCCGTCAACAACAGAGCAATCAGCCCCAGCATTTT; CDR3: CASSRQQQSNQPQHF
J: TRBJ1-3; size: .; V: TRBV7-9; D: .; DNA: TGTGCCAGCAGCTTAGCGGTTAACAGGGAATCTGGAAACACCATATATTTT; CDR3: CASSLAVNRESGNTIYF
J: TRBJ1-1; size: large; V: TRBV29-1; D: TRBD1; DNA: TGCAGCGTTGAGGGACAGCCGAACACTGAAGCTTTCTTT; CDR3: CSVEGQPNTEAFF
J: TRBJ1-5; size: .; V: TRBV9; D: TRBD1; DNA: TGTGCCAGCAGCGTAGTGAGGACAGGGAAGCTATTTAGCAATCAGCCCCAGCATTTT; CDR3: CASSVVRTGKLFSNQPQHF
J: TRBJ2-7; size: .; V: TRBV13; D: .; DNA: TGTGCCAGCAGCCAGGGGTGGGGATCCTACCACGAGCAGTACTTC; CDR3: CASSQGWGSYHEQYF
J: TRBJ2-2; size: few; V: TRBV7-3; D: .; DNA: TGTGCCAGCAGCTTACCGATGAACACCGGGGAGCTGTTTTTT; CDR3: CASSLPMNTGELFF
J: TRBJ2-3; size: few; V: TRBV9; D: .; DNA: TGTGCCAGCAGCGTAGCTCGGAGCACTAGCACAGATACGCAGTATTTT; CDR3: CASSVARSTSTDTQYF
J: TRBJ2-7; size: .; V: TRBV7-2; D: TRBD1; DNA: TGTGCCAGCAGTTTTCGCCGGGACAGGGGTCCCGCCTACGAGCAGTACTTC; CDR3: CASSFRRDRGPAYEQYF
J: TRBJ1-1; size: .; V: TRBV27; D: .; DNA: TGTGCCAGCAGTCCCCTCCTACAGGGTGCGAACACTGAAGCTTTCTTT; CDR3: CASSPLLQGANTEAFF
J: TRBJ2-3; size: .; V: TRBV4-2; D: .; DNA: TGTGCCAGCAGCCAAGTTTTTCTGGGCACAGATACGCAGTATTTT; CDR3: CASSQVFLGTDTQYF
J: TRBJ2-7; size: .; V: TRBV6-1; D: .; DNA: TGTGCCAGCAGTGAACGGGTGGGGGGGCCGTCCTACGAGCAGTACTTC; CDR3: CASSERVGGPSYEQYF
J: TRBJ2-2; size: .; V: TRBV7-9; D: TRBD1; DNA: TGTGCCAGCAGCCAAACGGACAGGGGAGGGACCGGGGAGCTGTTTTTT; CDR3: CASSQTDRGGTGELFF
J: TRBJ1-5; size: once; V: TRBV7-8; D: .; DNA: TGTGCCAGCAGCTCACGTGTTGGGGGGCTCAATCAGCCCCAGCATTTT; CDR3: CASSSRVGGLNQPQHF
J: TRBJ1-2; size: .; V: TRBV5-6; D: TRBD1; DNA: TGTGCCAGCAGCCTGACAGGGGCCGTTAGGGGCTACACCTTC; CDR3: CASSLTGAVRGYTF
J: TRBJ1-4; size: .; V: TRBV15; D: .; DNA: TGTGCCACCAGCGTCCAGGGGCGGCCGGGTGAAAAACTGTTTTTT; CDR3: CATSVQGRPGEKLFF
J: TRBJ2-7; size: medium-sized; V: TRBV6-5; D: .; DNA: TGTGCCAGCAGTTACCGGGGCAGGAGTTCCTCCTACGAGCAGTACTTC; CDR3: CASSYRGRSSSYEQYF
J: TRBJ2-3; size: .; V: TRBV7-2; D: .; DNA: TGTGCCAGCAGGCGCGGGGACACCACAGATACGCAGTATTTT; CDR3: CASRRGDTTDTQYF
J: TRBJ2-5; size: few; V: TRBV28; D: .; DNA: TGTGCCATACAGGGGAGGTTGGGGGAGACCCAGTACTTC; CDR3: CAIQGRLGETQYF
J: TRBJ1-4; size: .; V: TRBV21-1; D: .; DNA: TGTGCCAGCTTAAAAACTGTTGGGGGGGCCACTAATGAAAAACTGTTTTTT; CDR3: CASLKTVGGATNEKLFF
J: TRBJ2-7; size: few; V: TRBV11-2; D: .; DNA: TGTGCCAGCAGCTTAGCCCGAGGGAGGGGGAATTACGAGCAGTACTTC; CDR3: CASSLARGRGNYEQYF
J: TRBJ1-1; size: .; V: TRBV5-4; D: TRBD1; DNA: TGTGCCAGCAGCAGTACAGGGGGCCCGACTGAAGCTTTCTTT; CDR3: CASSSTGGPTEAFF
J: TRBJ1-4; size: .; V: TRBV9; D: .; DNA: TGTGCCAGCAGCGTAAGATGGGGAACTAATGAAAAACTGTTTTTT; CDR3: CASSVRWGTNEKLFF
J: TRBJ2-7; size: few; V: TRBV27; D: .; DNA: TGTGCCAGCAGTTGGGCAGGGGGAGGCGAGCAGTACTTC; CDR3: CASSWAGGGEQYF
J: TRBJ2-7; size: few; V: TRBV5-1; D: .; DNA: TGCGCCAGCAGCTTAAGATCCGGGGACTACGAGCAGTACTTC; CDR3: CASSLRSGDYEQYF
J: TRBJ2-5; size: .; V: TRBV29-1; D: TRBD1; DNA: TGCAGCGTTGAAATCCCTGGGGACAGGACTCGGGAGACCCAGTACTTC; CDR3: CSVEIPGDRTRETQYF
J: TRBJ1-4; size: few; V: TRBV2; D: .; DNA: TGTGCCAGCAGTGAATTCGCAGGGTCAACTAATGAAAAACTGTTTTTT; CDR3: CASSEFAGSTNEKLFF
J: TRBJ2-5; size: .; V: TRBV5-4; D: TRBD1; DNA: TGTGCCAGCAGCTGGGGACAGGTTGCGGGTTACCAAGAGACCCAGTACTTC; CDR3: CASSWGQVAGYQETQYF
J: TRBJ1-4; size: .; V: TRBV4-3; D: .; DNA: TGCGCCAGCAGCCAAGAAGGTGGCAGGGATTTCGAAAAACTGTTTTTT; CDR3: CASSQEGGRDFEKLFF
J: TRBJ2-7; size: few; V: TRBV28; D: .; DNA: TGTGCCAGCAGCCGCCTCCTAAGGGGAAACTACGAGCAGTACTTC; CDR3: CASSRLLRGNYEQYF
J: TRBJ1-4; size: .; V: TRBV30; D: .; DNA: TGTGCCTGGAGTGATAGGGGAGGTGAAAAACTGTTTTTT; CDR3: CAWSDRGGEKLFF
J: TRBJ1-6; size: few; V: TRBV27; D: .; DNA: TGTGCCAGCAGCAGCCGAATTGGTTCACCCCTCCACTTT; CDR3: CASSSRIGSPLHF
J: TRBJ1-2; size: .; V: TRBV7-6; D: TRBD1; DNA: TGTGCCAGCAGCTCACTACCGGGACAGGGGGCGCGCGGCTACACCTTC; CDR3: CASSSLPGQGARGYTF
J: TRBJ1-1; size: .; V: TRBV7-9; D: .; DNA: TGTGCCAGCAGTTTTCAGGGGAGCACTGAAGCTTTCTTT; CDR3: CASSFQGSTEAFF
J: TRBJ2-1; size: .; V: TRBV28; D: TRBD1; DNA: TGTGCCAGCAGCCTCAACAGGGGAAGGTCCTACAATGAGCAGTTCTTC; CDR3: CASSLNRGRSYNEQFF
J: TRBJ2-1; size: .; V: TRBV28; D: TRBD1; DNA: TGTGCCAGCACCTGGGCCGGGACAGGGGTGATGAATGAGCAGTTCTTC; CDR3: CASTWAGTGVMNEQFF
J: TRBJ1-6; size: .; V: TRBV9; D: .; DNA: TGTGCCAGCAGCGCTCGATCAGACAGTTCACCCCTCCACTTT; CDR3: CASSARSDSSPLHF
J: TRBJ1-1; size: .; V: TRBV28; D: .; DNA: TGTGCCAGCAGTTTCAGCTTAAACACTGAAGCTTTCTTT; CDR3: CASSFSLNTEAFF
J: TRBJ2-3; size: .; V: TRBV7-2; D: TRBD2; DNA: TGTGCCAGCAGCACGGGACTAGCGGGGGGGGCGAGCACAGATACGCAGTATTTT; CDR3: CASSTGLAGGASTDTQYF
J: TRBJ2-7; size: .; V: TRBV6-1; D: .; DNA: TGTGCCAGCAGTGATGATACAGGGCCGACCTACGAGCAGTACTTC; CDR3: CASSDDTGPTYEQYF
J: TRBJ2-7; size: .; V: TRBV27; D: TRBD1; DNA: TGTGCCAGCAGTTTCATGGGACAGGGATACGAGCAGTACTTC; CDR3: CASSFMGQGYEQYF
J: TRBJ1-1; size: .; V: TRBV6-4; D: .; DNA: TGTGCCAGCAGCGACGGGGAGGGCACTGAAGCTTTCTTT; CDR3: CASSDGEGTEAFF
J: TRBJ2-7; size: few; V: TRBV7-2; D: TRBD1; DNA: TGTGCCAGCAGCCCTTATCCGGGACAGGCCTCCTACGAGCAGTACTTC; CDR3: CASSPYPGQASYEQYF
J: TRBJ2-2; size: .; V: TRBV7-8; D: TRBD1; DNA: TGTGCCAGCAGGCCACAGGGGAGGGAGCTGTTTTTT; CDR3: CASRPQGRELFF
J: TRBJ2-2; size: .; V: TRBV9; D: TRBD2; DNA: TGTGCCAGCAGCGTAGGACTAGCGGGGCCCGGGGAGCTGTTTTTT; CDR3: CASSVGLAGPGELFF